One sample yielded the 28 T cell receptor beta chains listed below, sequenced in a study of blood T cells in healthy people across ages (dated by TCRdb to between 2014 and 2017). Receptor amplification or capture employed 5' RACE. The second PCR ran for roughly 7 to 12 cycles and used a J-beta primer mix along with a sample-barcoded 5' primer. In TCRdb, the public reads were trimmed at Q25 with fastp and aligned with MiXCR, with productive beta chains retained. Each CDR3 protein appears once, grouped with its most common genes and DNA. The sample table contains fewer than 2,000,000 distinct CDR3 sequences; only one count was recorded for about two fifths of them. Roughly 24% of the sample goes to the ten largest clones. What was sequenced was blood. The source is a human donor in good health.

This sequence joins TRBV20-1 and TRBJ2-7; weak D call: TRBD1 (6 bases). Trimming stripped 1 base from V and 1 base from J, with 14 bases between. This CDR3 is 15 amino acids long. CDR1 is DFQATT and CDR2 is SNEGSKA in the germline V gene (reference sequence). For the CDR3, the DNA is TGCAGTGCTAGAGGAGGACCGGGACAATCCTACGAGCAGTACTTC. Its translation: CSARGGPGQSYEQYF.

This clonotype has just a few counts. This chain uses TRBV4-1 with TRBJ1-5; D is undetermined. There are 14 residues in the CDR3. The germline gives CDR1 MGHRA, CDR2 YSYEKL. Deletions cut 0 bases from V and 9 bases from J, with 12 bases between. The CDR3 loop is CASSQEGSFRPQHF. The DNA for the CDR3 is TGCGCCAGCAGCCAAGAAGGCAGCTTTCGGCCCCAGCATTTT.

The gene calls are TRBV5-6 and TRBJ2-1, with no clear D. CDR1 and CDR2 (germline): SGHDT, YYEEEE. V was pared by 4 bases and J by 8 bases, with 10 bases between. This CDR3 has 12 amino acids. The CDR3 region has the DNA TGTGCCAGCAGCGCCGTTGTCTATGAGCAGTTCTTC. Its protein product is CASSAVVYEQFF.

The V call is TRBV9, the J call TRBJ2-6; D remains ambiguous. CDR1 is SGDLS, CDR2 YYNGEE, per germline. The CDR3 is 15 residues long. The germline V and J ends were trimmed by 6 bases and 0 bases, with 10 bases remaining between them. The CDR3 nucleotides are TGTGCCAGCACCATAAGGAGCTCTGGGGCCAACGTCCTGACTTTC. Amino acids: CASTIRSSGANVLTF.

The chain carries TRBV5-1 and TRBJ2-7; D tentatively fits TRBD1 or TRBD2 (5 bases each). V was cut by 2 bases and J by 5 bases, with 11 bases left in between. Germline V lookup: CDR1 SGHRS, CDR2 YFSETQ. The CDR3 totals 13 residues. CDR3 bases: TGCGCCAGCAGCTTCTACGGGACGAACGAGCAGTACTTC. This gives the protein CASSFYGTNEQYF.

This clonotype came up a few times. J is TRBJ2-5 and V is TRBV11-2; TRBD1 or TRBD2 may be the D gene (5 bases each). The J call could be wrong; TRBJ2-7 is a better fit for the DNA end. The CDR3 has 14 amino acids. Germline V gene sequence: CDR1 SGHAT, CDR2 FQNNGV. The CDR3 nucleotides are TGTGCCAGCAGCCGGGACCGAGCCTCTGGCGAGCAGTACTTC. Protein sequence: CASSRDRASGEQYF.

V is TRBV5-1 and J is TRBJ2-7, with no clear D. CDR3 length: 14 amino acids. Deletions cut 4 bases from V and 1 base from J, with 12 bases between. CDR1 and CDR2 (germline): SGHRS, YFSETQ. CDR3 bases: TGCGCCAGCAGCCTACTCCCTCAATCCTACGAGCAGTACTTC. Its translation: CASSLLPQSYEQYF. Supplemented by reference TRBV5-1 and TRBJ2-7, the full variable domain reads KAGVTQTPRYLIKTRGQQVTLSCSPISGHRSVSWYQQTPGQGLQFLFEYFSETQRNKGNFPGRFSGRQFSNSRSEMNVSTLELGDSALYLCASSLLPQSYEQYFGPGTRLTVT.

This chain connects TRBV7-2 to TRBJ2-3; no reliable D call. The germline V and J ends were trimmed by 1 base and 2 bases, with 10 bases remaining between them. The CDR3 consists of 15 residues. Germline values: CDR1 SGHTA, CDR2 FQGNSA. In nucleotides, the CDR3 is TGTGCCAGCAGCTTAGGAGCCTACTTCACAGATACGCAGTATTTT. Its protein product is CASSLGAYFTDTQYF.

In this sample, this clonotype turned up a few times. The rearrangement uses TRBV29-1 and TRBJ1-2, with D perhaps TRBD1 (6 bases). V was clipped by 5 bases and J by 1 base, with 17 bases between them. The CDR3 is made up of 15 amino acids. Germline loops: CDR1 SQVTM, CDR2 ANQGSEA. The CDR3, as DNA: TGCAGCGTTCGTTCCCAGGGGATAGGTAACTATGGCTACACCTTC. Translation: CSVRSQGIGNYGYTF.

Here the CDR3 DNA reads TGCGCCAGCAGCTTGTACCCACAATCCGATACAAGCACAGATACGCAGTATTTT. As protein: CASSLYPQSDTSTDTQYF. The chain carries TRBV5-1 and TRBJ2-3, with D hard to call. From germline, CDR1 is SGHRS and CDR2 YFSETQ. V lost 1 base and J 0 bases, leaving 18 bases between the germline ends. The CDR3 is 18 residues long.

The chain has TRBV7-2 and TRBJ1-2, with TRBD1 as a possible D gene (5 bases). This CDR3 comprises 15 residues. Per the germline V gene, CDR1 is SGHTA and CDR2 is FQGNSA. V was cut by 3 bases and J by 5 bases, with 16 bases left in between. The CDR3 nucleotides read TGTGCCAGCAGCTTGTGGGGTCTAGGGGCATATGGCTACACCTTC. Protein product: CASSLWGLGAYGYTF. Complete variable domain (other parts from reference TRBV7-2 and TRBJ1-2): GAGVSQSPSNKVTEKGKDVELRCDPISGHTALYWYRQSLGQGLEFLIYFQGNSAPDKSGLPSDRFSAERTGGSVSTLTIQRTQQEDSAVYLCASSLWGLGAYGYTFGSGTRLTVV.

This clonotype came up a few times. The chain employs TRBV7-2 and TRBJ1-4; D possibly corresponds to TRBD1 (6 bases). Germline V gene data show CDR1 as SGHTA and CDR2 as FQGNSA. With 6 bases removed from V and 6 bases from J, the gap between germline ends came to 14 bases. This CDR3 comprises 14 residues. CDR3 sequence: CASSSQGWDEKLFF. Here the CDR3 DNA reads TGTGCCAGCAGTTCTCAGGGGTGGGATGAAAAACTGTTTTTT.

This clonotype showed up just a few times. The chain employs TRBV6-1 and TRBJ1-5; no firm D call. This CDR3 has 13 residues. Trimming pared 1 base from V and 6 bases from J, leaving 7 bases between. Germline V lookup: CDR1 MNHNS, CDR2 SASEGT. The CDR3: CASSEGVSQPQHF. The CDR3 bases are TGTGCCAGCAGTGAAGGGGTGAGTCAGCCCCAGCATTTT.

This clonotype has just a few counts. V and J are TRBV13 and TRBJ1-1; D not resolved. CDR3 length: 13 residues. Germline-derived CDR1 and CDR2 are PRHDT and FYEKMQ (reference sequence). Trimming stripped 2 bases from V and 4 bases from J, with 8 bases between. CDR3 amino acids: CASSLREFTEAFF. For the CDR3, the DNA is TGTGCCAGCAGCTTAAGGGAGTTCACTGAAGCTTTCTTT.

The rearrangement links TRBV7-8 to TRBJ2-5, with D tentatively TRBD1 (6 bases). The CDR3 is 18 amino acids. Germline CDR1 is SGHVS and CDR2 is FQNEAQ. The V gene lost 2 bases and the J gene lost 3 bases, with 22 bases spanning the gap. The CDR3 here is CASSLSPPYRQGKETQYF. For the CDR3, the DNA is TGTGCCAGCAGCTTATCCCCTCCGTATCGGCAGGGGAAAGAGACCCAGTACTTC.

This clonotype showed up just a few times. The chain joins TRBV29-1 to TRBJ1-2, with no clear D. This CDR3 comprises 12 residues. Germline V gene sequence: CDR1 SQVTM, CDR2 ANQGSEA. V was clipped by 8 bases and J by 0 bases, with 10 bases between them. The CDR3 DNA reads as TGCAGCATCCCGGTCCCTAACTATGGCTACACCTTC. Translated, it gives CSIPVPNYGYTF.

This clonotype has only a few counts. J is TRBJ2-5 and V is TRBV7-3; perhaps TRBD1 as D (5 bases). The CDR3 sequence is 15 residues long. V was shortened by 5 bases and J by 5 bases, with 18 bases between the two germline ends. Germline V gene lookup returns CDR1 SGHTA and CDR2 FQGTGA. The CDR3 region is CASSPGAQGSETQYF. Here the CDR3 DNA reads TGTGCCAGCAGCCCTGGGGCCCAGGGTTCGGAGACCCAGTACTTC.

The V and J genes are TRBV7-2 and TRBJ2-3; D gene uncertain. With 3 bases removed from V and 7 bases from J, the gap between germline ends came to 8 bases. The germline gives CDR1 SGHTA, CDR2 FQGNSA. The CDR3 covers 12 residues. CDR3 in amino acids: CASSFNTNTQYF. In DNA form, the CDR3 reads TGTGCCAGCAGCTTTAATACAAATACGCAGTATTTT.

This chain uses TRBV11-3 with TRBJ2-4, with D tentatively TRBD1 (6 bases). Judging by the DNA end, TRBJ2-7 fits better; the J call may be wrong. This CDR3 region has 14 residues. Germline CDR1 reads SGHNT; CDR2 reads YENEEA. Written as DNA, the CDR3 is TGTGCCAGCAGCCCCGGGACACTCAACTACGAGCAGTACTTC. Translation: CASSPGTLNYEQYF.

This clonotype has a handful of counts. The rearrangement uses TRBV7-2 and TRBJ1-2; the D is unclear. CDR3 length: 18 amino acids. Trimming pared 1 base from V and 1 base from J, leaving 19 bases between. Germline CDR1 reads SGHTA; CDR2 reads FQGNSA. The CDR3: CASSLVSALGRSNYGYTF. The CDR3 nucleotides are TGTGCCAGCAGCTTAGTGTCAGCCCTCGGTCGGAGTAACTATGGCTACACCTTC.

A note on this clonotype: This may arise from a read error, as a much more abundant clone is one base away. The CDR3 nucleotides read TGTGCCACCAGTGATTTGAGTAAGGACACAGATACGCCGTATTTT. Residues: CATSDLSKDTDTPYF. The genes are TRBV24-1 and TRBJ2-3; possible D gene TRBD1, 5 bases. Per the germline V gene, CDR1 is KGHDR and CDR2 is SFDVKD. This CDR3 is built from 15 residues.

With respect to this clonotype: Its ends do not fully match the called genes, so a read error is possible. The chain employs TRBV12-3 or TRBV12-4 and TRBJ2-3, with a weak D call TRBD1 (6 bases). This CDR3 is built from 14 residues. The CDR3 loop reads CASSLAGTTDAQYF. CDR3 DNA sequence: TGTGCCAGCAGTTTAGCGGGGACAACAGATGCGCAGTATTTT.

This clonotype was detected many times. V usage is TRBV29-1 and J usage is TRBJ2-1; the D is unclear. The length of the CDR3 is 12 residues. In germline, CDR1 is SQVTM, CDR2 ANQGSEA. V was cut by 2 bases and J by 4 bases, with 6 bases left in between. The CDR3 sequence is CSVENGYNEQFF. The CDR3 DNA reads as TGCAGCGTTGAAAACGGTTACAATGAGCAGTTCTTC.

The chain uses TRBV20-1 and TRBJ2-1, with a tentative D call TRBD1 (6 bases). CDR1 DFQATT and CDR2 SNEGSKA come from the germline V gene (reference sequence). The CDR3 contains 14 residues. Trimming shortened V by 6 bases and J by 0 bases, and 12 bases separated the two germline ends. DNA for the CDR3: TGCAGTGCCGCGGACAGAGCCTCCTACAATGAGCAGTTCTTC. The encoded protein is CSAADRASYNEQFF.

This clonotype was seen more than once but under ten times. This chain connects TRBV5-1 to TRBJ1-4; D is possibly TRBD1 (5 bases). V dropped 4 bases and J dropped 2 bases, with 15 bases sitting between them. The CDR3 covers 16 residues. CDR1 is SGHRS, CDR2 YFSETQ, per germline. The CDR3 coding sequence is TGCGCCAGCAGCCGGAACACAGGTTCTACTAATGAAAAACTGTTTTTT. Residues: CASSRNTGSTNEKLFF.

The J gene is TRBJ2-2, the V gene TRBV7-3; D might be TRBD1 or TRBD2, each matching 5 bases. Looked up from germline, CDR1 is SGHTA and CDR2 is FQGTGA. This CDR3 contains 14 residues. The V and J ends lost 7 bases and 1 base respectively, with 10 bases between them. The CDR3 bases are TGTGCCAGCAAGCATGGGGGGAACACCGGGGAGCTGTTTTTT. This sequence encodes CASKHGGNTGELFF.

This clonotype was observed at least ten times. The gene calls are TRBV5-5 and TRBJ2-4; a weak D match, TRBD2 (6 bases). V lost 10 bases and J 3 bases, leaving 20 bases between the germline ends. This CDR3 region has 15 residues. Germline V lookup: CDR1 SGHKS, CDR2 YYEKEE (reference sequence). The CDR3 loop reads CASGRGSFGKNIQYF. The CDR3 DNA reads TGTGCCTCCGGGCGGGGTTCGTTTGGCAAAAACATTCAGTACTTC.

The CDR3 loop reads CASSPVSIAGDFYEQYF. The CDR3, as DNA: TGTGCCAGCAGTCCCGTATCAATAGCGGGGGACTTCTACGAGCAGTACTTC. This chain uses TRBV6-2 or TRBV6-3 with TRBJ2-7; 9 bases are a match to TRBD2. The junction had 14 bases not matched to a gene; V was cut back by 5 bases and J by 3 bases. Germline assignment: CDR1 MNHEY and CDR2 SVGEGT. CDR3 size: 17 residues.